This T cell receptor beta chain was retrieved from a study of OX40 agonist ivuxolimab in advanced cancers. This table comes from immunoSEQ multiplex PCR, and its TCRdb copy is limited to in-frame clones, with some not included. This table holds 45,000 to 65,000 clones, 82% found once. Germline lookup yields CDR1 SGHTA and CDR2 FQGNSA. The ends lost 3 bases at V and 7 bases at J; junction bases unmatched: 18. This CDR3 comprises 18 residues. The study's findings and limits: Among the lowest peripheral clonal expansion occurred in 0.1-3.0 mg/kg partial responders. Antigen specificity of clonally expanded peripheral T cells was not established. Clones of CD4+ and CD8+ blood T cells grew by week 6 at doses of 0.1 to 3.0 mg/kg. The average count of expanded clones was higher among CD8+ T cells than among CD4+.

Details on this clone: Antigen unknown.

This TCR derives from an adult with an advanced solid tumor such as melanoma, head and neck, liver or kidney cancer. Sequencing used CD4+ or CD8+ T cells sorted from blood, obtained in a trial of the OX40 agonist ivuxolimab. The chain links TRBV7-2 to TRBJ2-3, with 8 positions matching TRBD2. DNA of the CDR3: TGTGCCAGCAGCTTGGGGAGGCGGGGGGCCCTGGTTCTTAATACGCAGTATTTT. Encoded protein: CASSLGRRGALVLNTQYF.